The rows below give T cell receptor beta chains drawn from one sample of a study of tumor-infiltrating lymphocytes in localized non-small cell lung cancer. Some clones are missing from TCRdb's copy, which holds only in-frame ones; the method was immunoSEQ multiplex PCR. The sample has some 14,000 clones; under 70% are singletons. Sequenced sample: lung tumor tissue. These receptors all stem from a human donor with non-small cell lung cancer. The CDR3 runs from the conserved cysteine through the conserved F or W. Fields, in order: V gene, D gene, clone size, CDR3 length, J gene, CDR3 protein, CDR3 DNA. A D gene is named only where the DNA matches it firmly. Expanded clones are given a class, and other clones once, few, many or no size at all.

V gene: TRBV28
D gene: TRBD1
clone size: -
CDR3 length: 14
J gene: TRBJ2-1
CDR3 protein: CASSFPRDSNEQFF
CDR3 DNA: TGTGCCAGCAGTTTTCCCAGGGACAGCAATGAGCAGTTCTTC

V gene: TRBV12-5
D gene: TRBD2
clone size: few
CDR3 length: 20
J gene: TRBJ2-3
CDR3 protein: CASGTGLAGGQRAVRDTQYF
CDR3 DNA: TGTGCTAGTGGTACAGGACTAGCGGGGGGGCAGAGGGCAGTGCGAGATACGCAGTATTTT

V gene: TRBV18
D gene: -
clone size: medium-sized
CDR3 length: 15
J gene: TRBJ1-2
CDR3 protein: CASSPPGRSNYGYTF
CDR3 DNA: TGTGCCAGCTCACCACCGGGACGGAGTAACTATGGCTACACCTTC

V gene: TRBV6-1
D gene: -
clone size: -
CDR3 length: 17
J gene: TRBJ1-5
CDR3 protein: CASSATIRPFKHQPQHF
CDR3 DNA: TGTGCCAGCAGTGCAACAATTCGACCGTTCAAGCATCAGCCCCAGCATTTT

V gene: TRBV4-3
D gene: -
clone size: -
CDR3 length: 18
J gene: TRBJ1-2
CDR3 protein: CASSQEISYSPRNYGYTF
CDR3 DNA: TGCGCCAGCAGCCAAGAAATTTCTTACAGCCCGAGAAACTATGGCTACACCTTC

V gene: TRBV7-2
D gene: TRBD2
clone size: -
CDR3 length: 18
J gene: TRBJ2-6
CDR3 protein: CASSLYSRGSSGANVLTF
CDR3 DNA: TGTGCCAGCAGCTTATATTCGCGGGGGAGCTCTGGGGCCAACGTCCTGACTTTC

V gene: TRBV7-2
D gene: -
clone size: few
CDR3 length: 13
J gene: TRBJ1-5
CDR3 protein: CASSSDGDQPQHF
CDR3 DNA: TGTGCCAGCAGCTCCGACGGAGATCAGCCCCAGCATTTT

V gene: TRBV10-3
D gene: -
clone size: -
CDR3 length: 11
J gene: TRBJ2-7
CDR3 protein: CAISEIYEQYF
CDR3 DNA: TGTGCCATCAGTGAAATCTACGAGCAGTACTTC

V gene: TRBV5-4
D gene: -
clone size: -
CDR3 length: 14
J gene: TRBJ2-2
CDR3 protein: CASSLDRYTGELFF
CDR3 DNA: TGTGCCAGCAGCTTGGACCGGTACACCGGGGAGCTGTTTTTT

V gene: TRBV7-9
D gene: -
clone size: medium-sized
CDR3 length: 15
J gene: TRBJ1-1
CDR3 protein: CASSSQRTLNTEAFF
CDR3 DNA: TGTGCCAGCAGCTCCCAGCGGACATTGAACACTGAAGCTTTCTTT

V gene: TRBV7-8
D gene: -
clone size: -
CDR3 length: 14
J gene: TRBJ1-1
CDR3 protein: CASSLEPLNTEAFF
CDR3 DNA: TGTGCCAGCAGCTTAGAACCTTTGAACACTGAAGCTTTCTTT

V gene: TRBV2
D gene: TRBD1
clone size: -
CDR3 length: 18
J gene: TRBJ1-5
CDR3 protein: CASSKGQGAFEGNQPQHF
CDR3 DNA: TGTGCCAGCAGCAAGGGACAGGGGGCCTTTGAGGGCAATCAGCCCCAGCATTTT

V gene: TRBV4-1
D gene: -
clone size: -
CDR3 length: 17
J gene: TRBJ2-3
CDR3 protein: CASSQEWSEVGTDTQYF
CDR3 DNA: TGCGCCAGCAGCCAAGAGTGGTCGGAGGTGGGGACAGATACGCAGTATTTT

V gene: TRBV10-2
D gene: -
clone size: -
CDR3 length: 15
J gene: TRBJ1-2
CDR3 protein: CATHEGGGTNYGYTF
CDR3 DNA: TGCGCCACCCACGAAGGGGGGGGGACTAACTATGGCTACACCTTC

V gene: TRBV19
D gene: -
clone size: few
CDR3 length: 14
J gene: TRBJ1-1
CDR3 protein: CASSIQGRGTEAFF
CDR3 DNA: TGTGCCAGTAGTATACAGGGGCGGGGAACTGAAGCTTTCTTT

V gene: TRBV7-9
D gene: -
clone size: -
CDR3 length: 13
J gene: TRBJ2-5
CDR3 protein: CASSLENQETQYF
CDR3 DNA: TGTGCCAGCAGCTTAGAAAACCAAGAGACCCAGTACTTC

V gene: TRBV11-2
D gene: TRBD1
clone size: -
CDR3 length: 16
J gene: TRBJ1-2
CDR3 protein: CASSLGGSGGAIGYTF
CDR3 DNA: TGTGCCAGCAGCTTAGGAGGGTCAGGGGGGGCAATTGGCTACACCTTC

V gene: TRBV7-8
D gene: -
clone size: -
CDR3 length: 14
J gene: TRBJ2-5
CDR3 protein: CASSLGTVQETQYF
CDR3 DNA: TGTGCCAGCAGCTTAGGGACAGTCCAAGAGACCCAGTACTTC

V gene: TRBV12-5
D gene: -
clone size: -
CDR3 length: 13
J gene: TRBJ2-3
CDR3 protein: CASGGDFTDTQYF
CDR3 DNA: TGTGCTAGTGGAGGGGACTTCACAGATACGCAGTATTTT

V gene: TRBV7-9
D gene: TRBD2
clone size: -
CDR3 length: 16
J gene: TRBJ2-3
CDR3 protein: CASSLAWTSFTDTQYF
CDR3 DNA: TGTGCCAGCAGCTTAGCGTGGACTAGCTTCACAGATACGCAGTATTTT

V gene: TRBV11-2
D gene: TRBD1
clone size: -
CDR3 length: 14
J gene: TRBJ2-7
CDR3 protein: CASSRTGASYEQYF
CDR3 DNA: TGTGCCAGCAGTCGGACAGGGGCTTCGTACGAGCAGTACTTC

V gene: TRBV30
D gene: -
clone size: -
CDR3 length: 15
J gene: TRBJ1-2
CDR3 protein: CAWSVPDVELEGYTF
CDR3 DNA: TGTGCCTGGAGTGTACCCGACGTCGAACTCGAGGGCTACACCTTC

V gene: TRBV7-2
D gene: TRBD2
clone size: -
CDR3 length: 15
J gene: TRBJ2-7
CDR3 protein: CASSFLAGGPAEQYF
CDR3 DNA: TGTGCCAGCAGCTTCCTAGCGGGGGGGCCTGCCGAGCAGTACTTC

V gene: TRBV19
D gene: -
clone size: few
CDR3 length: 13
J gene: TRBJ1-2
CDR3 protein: CASSIGGNYGYTF
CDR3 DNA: TGTGCCAGTAGCATAGGGGGAAACTATGGCTACACCTTC

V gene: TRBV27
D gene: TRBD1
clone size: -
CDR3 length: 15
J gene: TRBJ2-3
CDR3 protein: CASSSDRGGSDTQYF
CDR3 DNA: TGTGCCAGCAGTTCCGACAGGGGAGGATCAGATACGCAGTATTTT

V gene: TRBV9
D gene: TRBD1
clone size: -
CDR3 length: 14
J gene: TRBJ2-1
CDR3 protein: CASSADRGRNEQFF
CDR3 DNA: TGTGCCAGCAGCGCCGACAGGGGGAGGAATGAGCAGTTCTTC

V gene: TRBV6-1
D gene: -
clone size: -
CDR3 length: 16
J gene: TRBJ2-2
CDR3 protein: CASSERSRSNTGELFF
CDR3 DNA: TGTGCCAGCAGTGAAAGGTCCAGATCGAACACCGGGGAGCTGTTTTTT

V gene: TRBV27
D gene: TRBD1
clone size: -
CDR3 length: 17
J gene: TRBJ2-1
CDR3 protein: CASSLLDRVNVDNEQFF
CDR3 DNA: TGTGCCAGCAGTCTATTGGACAGGGTCAACGTAGACAATGAGCAGTTCTTC

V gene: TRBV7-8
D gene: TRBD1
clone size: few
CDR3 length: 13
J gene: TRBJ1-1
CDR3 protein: CASSLQDRGRAFF
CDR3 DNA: TGTGCCAGCAGCTTACAGGACAGGGGTAGAGCTTTCTTT

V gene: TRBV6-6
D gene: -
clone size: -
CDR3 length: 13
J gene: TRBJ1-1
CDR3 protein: CASSFGRDTEAFF
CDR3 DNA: TGTGCCAGCAGCTTCGGAAGGGACACTGAAGCTTTCTTT

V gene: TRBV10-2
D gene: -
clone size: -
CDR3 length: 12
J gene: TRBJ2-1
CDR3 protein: CASRTSYNEQFF
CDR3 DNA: TGCGCCAGTCGGACGTCCTACAATGAGCAGTTCTTC

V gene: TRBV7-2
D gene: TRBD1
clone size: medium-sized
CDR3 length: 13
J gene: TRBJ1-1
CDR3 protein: CASSLGQSTEAFF
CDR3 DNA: TGTGCCAGCAGCTTGGGACAGAGCACTGAAGCTTTCTTT

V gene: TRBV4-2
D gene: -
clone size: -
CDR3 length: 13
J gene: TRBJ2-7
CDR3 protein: CASSLDYSYEQYF
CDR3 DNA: TGTGCCAGCAGCCTCGACTACTCCTACGAGCAGTACTTC

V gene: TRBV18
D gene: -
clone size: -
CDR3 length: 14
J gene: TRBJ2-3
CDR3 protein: CASSPNRGADTQYF
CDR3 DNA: TGTGCCAGCTCACCCAACCGAGGGGCAGATACGCAGTATTTT

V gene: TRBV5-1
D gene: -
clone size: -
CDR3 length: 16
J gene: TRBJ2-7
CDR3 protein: CASSSSTGAGGYEQYF
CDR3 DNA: TGCGCCAGCAGCTCCTCGACAGGGGCGGGGGGCTACGAGCAGTACTTC

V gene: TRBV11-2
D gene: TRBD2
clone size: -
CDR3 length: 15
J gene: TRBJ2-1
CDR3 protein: CASSLSGGAPNEQFF
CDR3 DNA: TGTGCCAGCAGCCTTAGCGGGGGGGCCCCTAATGAGCAGTTCTTC

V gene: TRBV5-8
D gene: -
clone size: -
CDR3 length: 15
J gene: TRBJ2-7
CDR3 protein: CASSLNRGGAYEQYF
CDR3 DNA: TGTGCCAGCAGCTTGAACAGGGGGGGGGCCTACGAGCAGTACTTC

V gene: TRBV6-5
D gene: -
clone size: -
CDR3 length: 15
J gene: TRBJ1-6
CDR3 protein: CASSYAGTFNSPLHF
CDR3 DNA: TGTGCCAGCAGTTACGCCGGGACATTTAATTCACCCCTCCACTTT

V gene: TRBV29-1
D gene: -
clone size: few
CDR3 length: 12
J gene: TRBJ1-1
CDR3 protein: CSTLKGNTEAFF
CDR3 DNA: TGCAGCACCTTAAAGGGGAACACTGAAGCTTTCTTT

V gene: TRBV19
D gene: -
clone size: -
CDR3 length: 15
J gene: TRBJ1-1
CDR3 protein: CASSSGQLGNTEAFF
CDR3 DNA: TGTGCCAGTAGTTCCGGACAGCTCGGGAACACTGAAGCTTTCTTT

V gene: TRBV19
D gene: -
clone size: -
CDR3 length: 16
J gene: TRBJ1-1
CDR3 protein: CASSIARGRLNTEAFF
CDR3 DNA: TGTGCCAGTAGTATAGCCCGAGGCAGGCTGAACACTGAAGCTTTCTTT

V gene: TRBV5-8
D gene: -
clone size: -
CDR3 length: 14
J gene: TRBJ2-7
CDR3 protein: CASSLEGATYEQYF
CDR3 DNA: TGTGCCAGCAGCTTGGAAGGGGCAACCTACGAGCAGTACTTC

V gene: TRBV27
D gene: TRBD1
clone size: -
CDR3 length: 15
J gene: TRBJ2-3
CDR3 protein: CASSLLDREINTQYF
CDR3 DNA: TGTGCCAGCAGTTTATTGGACAGGGAAATAAATACGCAGTATTTT

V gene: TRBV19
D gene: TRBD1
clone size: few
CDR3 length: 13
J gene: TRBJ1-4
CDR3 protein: CASRWTGEEKLFF
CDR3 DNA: TGTGCCAGTAGATGGACAGGGGAAGAAAAACTGTTTTTT